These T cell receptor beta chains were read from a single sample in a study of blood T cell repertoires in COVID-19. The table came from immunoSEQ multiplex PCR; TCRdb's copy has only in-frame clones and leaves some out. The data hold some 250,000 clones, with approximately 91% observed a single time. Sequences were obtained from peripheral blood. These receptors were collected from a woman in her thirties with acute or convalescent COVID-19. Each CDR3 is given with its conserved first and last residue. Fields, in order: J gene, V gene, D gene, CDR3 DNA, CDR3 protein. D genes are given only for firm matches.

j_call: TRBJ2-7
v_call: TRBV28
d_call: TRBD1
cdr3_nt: TGTGCCAGCAGTTTATCGGCAGGGGGTTGGGAGCAGTACTTC
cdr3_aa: CASSLSAGGWEQYF

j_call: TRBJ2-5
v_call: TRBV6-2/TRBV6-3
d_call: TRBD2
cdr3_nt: TGTGCCAGCAGTCGGCTAGCGGGAGAAGAGACCCAGTACTTC
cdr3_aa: CASSRLAGEETQYF

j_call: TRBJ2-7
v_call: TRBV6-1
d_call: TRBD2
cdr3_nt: TGTGCCAGCAGTGAAGCCAGTCTAGCGGGGATCTACGAGCAGTACTTC
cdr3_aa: CASSEASLAGIYEQYF

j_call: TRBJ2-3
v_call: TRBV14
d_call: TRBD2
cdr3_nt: TGTGCCAGCAGCCGAAGCGGGAGTGCAACCGATACGCAGTATTTT
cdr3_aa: CASSRSGSATDTQYF

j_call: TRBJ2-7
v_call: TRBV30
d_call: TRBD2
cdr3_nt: TGTGCCTGGAGTAGCGGGAGCTACGAGCAGTACTTC
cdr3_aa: CAWSSGSYEQYF

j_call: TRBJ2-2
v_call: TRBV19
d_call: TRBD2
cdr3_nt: TGTGCCACCCGACTAGCGGGAAACACCGGGGAGCTGTTTTTT
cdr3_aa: CATRLAGNTGELFF

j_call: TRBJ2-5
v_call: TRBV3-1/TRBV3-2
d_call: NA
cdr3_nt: TGTGCCAGCGCTCCGAGCCAGGTTCGGGAGACCCAGTACTTC
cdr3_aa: CASAPSQVRETQYF

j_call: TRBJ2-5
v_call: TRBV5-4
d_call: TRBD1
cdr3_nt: TGTGCCAGCAGCTTCGACAGGGGGCCCGGAGAGACCCAGTACTTC
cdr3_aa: CASSFDRGPGETQYF

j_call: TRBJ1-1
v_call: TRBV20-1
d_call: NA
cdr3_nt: TGCAGTGCTAGAGGTTCCCGGGAAGCTTTCTTT
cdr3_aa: CSARGSREAFF

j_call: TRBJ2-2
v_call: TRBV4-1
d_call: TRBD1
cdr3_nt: TGCGCCAGCAGCCAAGTACAGGGGGCAACCGGGGAGCTGTTTTTT
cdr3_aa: CASSQVQGATGELFF

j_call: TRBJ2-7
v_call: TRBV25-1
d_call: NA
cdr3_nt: TGTGCCAGCAGTGATCTTCGGAGCGGATCCTACGAGCAGTACTTC
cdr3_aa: CASSDLRSGSYEQYF

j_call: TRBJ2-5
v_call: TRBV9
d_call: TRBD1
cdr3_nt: TGTGCCAGCAGCAAGGGACAGGGAATGGAGACCCAGTACTTC
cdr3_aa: CASSKGQGMETQYF

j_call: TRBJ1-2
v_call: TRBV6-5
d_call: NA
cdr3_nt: TGTGCCAGCAGTCCAGACGGGGGTGCCTATGGCTACACCTTC
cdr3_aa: CASSPDGGAYGYTF

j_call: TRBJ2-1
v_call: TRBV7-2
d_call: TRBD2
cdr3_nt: TGTGCCAGCAGCTCACGACTAGCGGGACGGGGAAGCTCCTACAATGAGCAGTTCTTC
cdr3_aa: CASSSRLAGRGSSYNEQFF

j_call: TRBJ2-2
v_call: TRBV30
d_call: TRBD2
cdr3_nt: TGTGCCTGGAGTGTACGGGTGACTAGCGGGAGGAATCGAAGTTCCGGGGAGCTGTTTTTT
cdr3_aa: CAWSVRVTSGRNRSSGELFF

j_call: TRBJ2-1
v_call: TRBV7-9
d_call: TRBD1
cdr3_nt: TGTGCCAGCAGCGCCACCGGGACAGGGACTGGCAATGAGCAGTTCTTC
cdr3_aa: CASSATGTGTGNEQFF

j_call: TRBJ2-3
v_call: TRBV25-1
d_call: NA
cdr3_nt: TGTGCCAGCAGTGACTCCGTCCAGGGAAATACGCAGTATTTT
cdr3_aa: CASSDSVQGNTQYF

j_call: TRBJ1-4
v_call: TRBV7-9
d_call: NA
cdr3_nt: TGTGCCAGCAGCCATCCTTCCGGGCCCAAGGGGAATGAAAAACTGTTTTTT
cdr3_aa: CASSHPSGPKGNEKLFF

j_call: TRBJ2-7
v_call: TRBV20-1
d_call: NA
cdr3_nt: TGCAGTGCTAGTGGTACCAACATCTACGAGCAGTACTTC
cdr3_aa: CSASGTNIYEQYF

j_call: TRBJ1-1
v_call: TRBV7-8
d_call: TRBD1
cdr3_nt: TGTGCCAGCAGCCAAATACTGGGACAGTTCAGGAGGACTGAAGCTTTCTTT
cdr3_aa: CASSQILGQFRRTEAFF